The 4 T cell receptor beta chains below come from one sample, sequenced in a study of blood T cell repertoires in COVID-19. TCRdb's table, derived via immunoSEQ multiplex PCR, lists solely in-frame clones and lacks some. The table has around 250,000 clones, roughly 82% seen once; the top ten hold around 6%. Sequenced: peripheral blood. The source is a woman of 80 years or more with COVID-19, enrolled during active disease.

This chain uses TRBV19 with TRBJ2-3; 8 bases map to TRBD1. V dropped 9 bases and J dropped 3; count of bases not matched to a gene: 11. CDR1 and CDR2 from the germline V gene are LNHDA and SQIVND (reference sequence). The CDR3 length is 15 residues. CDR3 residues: CASKPDRVVTDTQYF. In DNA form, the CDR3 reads TGTGCCAGCAAGCCGGACAGGGTGGTTACAGATACGCAGTATTTT.

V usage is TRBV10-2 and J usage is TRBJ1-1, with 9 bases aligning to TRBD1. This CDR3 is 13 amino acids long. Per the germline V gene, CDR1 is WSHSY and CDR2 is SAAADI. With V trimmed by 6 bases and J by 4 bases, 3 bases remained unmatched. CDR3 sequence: CASSQTGGTEAFF. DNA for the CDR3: TGCGCCAGCAGCCAGACAGGGGGCACTGAAGCTTTCTTT.

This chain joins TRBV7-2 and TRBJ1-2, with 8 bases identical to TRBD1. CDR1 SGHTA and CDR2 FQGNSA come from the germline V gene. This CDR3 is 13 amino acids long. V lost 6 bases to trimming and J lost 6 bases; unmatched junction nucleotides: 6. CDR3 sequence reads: CASRSGQGDGYTF. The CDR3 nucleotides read TGTGCCAGCAGGTCTGGACAGGGAGATGGCTACACCTTC.

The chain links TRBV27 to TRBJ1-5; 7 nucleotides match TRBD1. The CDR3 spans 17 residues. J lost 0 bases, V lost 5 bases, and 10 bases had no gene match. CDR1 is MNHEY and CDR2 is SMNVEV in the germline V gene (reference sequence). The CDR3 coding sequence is TGTGCCAGCAGTCCCCAGGCCGGGACAGATAGCAATCAGCCCCAGCATTTT. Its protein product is CASSPQAGTDSNQPQHF.